This entry is about one T cell receptor beta chain. The table lists this clonotype with many counts. Its recognized antigen is unknown. Base qualities are not at hand, and no much larger clone is one base apart. The TCR beta CDR3 regions were amplified from RNA transcripts. For the first round of RT-PCR on the TCR CDR3, the HTBI primer set was used together with the Qiagen OneStep RT-PCR kit. A second multiplex PCR round built the libraries, followed by size selection and purification. The libraries were sequenced on an Illumina HiSeq2000 using paired-end 100 bp reads. The original pipeline was this. Raw data were processed with SOAPnuke, discarding reads with adapters, uncalled bases, mean Phred below 15, or no exact constant-primer or identifier match. High-quality paired reads were merged using COPE v1.2.5, and each unique nucleotide sequence was defined as a clonotype. MiTCR v1.1 was used to align clonotypes to the IMGT TRBV, TRBD and TRBJ reference segments. The analysis was restricted to V-J combinations with a frequency above 0.0001, which together covered 99% to 99.2% of the repertoires. A TCS score was defined as the ratio between F50 (clonal expansion) and ExV (chaos), using BLOSUM62-based TCRdist between CDR3 peptides within each V-J. Welch's t-statistics and random forest reduced 514 V-J features to about 12, which were used in a naive Bayes classifier (R e1071). In TCRdb, the public reads were trimmed at Q25 with fastp and aligned with MiXCR, with productive beta chains retained. CDR3 protein sequences are deduplicated, and each keeps its most common genes and DNA. The authors' filters were not applied to this entry. This sample lists 250,000 to 300,000 distinct CDR3 sequences; roughly 13% were detected once. Jointly, the top ten make up approximately 7.9% of the sample.

The sample is drawn from a study of T cells in Graves' hyperthyroidism and ophthalmopathy (dated 2019 in TCRdb). Regarding the research as a whole: Peripheral blood samples were taken at the time of initial diagnosis, prior to any treatment. TCR V-J signatures able to tell the groups apart were searched for in a discovery cohort of 90 to 100 patients, of whom over 40 had Graves' ophthalmopathy and roughly 58 had stable Graves' hyperthyroidism. Prospective prediction of ophthalmopathy was tested in an independent validation cohort consisting of 18 to 20 hyperthyroidism patients and more than 15 patients who later progressed to ophthalmopathy. The 100 or so discovery patients were randomly split 7:3 into training and test sets. In several Graves' hyperthyroidism patients, the study also compared T-cell repertoires from thyroid tissue with T-cell repertoires from blood. After blood sampling, hyperthyroidism patients were treated with methimazole at a starting dose of 30 mg daily, and ophthalmopathy patients were treated with high-dose intravenous methylprednisolone. The paper describes TCR Vbeta CDR3 sequencing of 120 to 150 peripheral blood samples, made up of some 42 ophthalmopathy patients, around 78 hyperthyroidism patients and around 17 progressor patients. Overall results and qualifications from the work: No statistical method was used to set the sample size in advance, and investigators knew the group allocation. Most expanded thyroid clonotypes (frequency above 0.001) were also detected in blood, a finding suggesting that blood repertoires may reflect thyroid immune responses. In validation, the model predicted progression to ophthalmopathy with just under 71% sensitivity and around 72% specificity, a median of approximately 6.5 months before onset. Ophthalmopathy was separated from stable hyperthyroidism by a 13 V-J signature model, with 85% to 90% sensitivity and approximately 81% specificity obtained in cross-validation and 80%/75% obtained in testing.

Graves' hyperthyroidism was defined as stable when no progression to ophthalmopathy occurred over 18 months of follow-up. Hyperthyroidism patients were aged 18 to 65 years and newly diagnosed, with disease duration of less than 2 months. Patients with uncontrolled infections, other autoimmune diseases, pregnancy or lactation were excluded. Diagnoses relied on clinical symptoms, serum thyroxine and TRAb, thyroid ultrasound and orbital computed tomography. PBMCs were isolated from approximately 10 ml of fresh peripheral blood by Ficoll-Paque density gradient centrifugation. Total RNA was extracted using Trizol reagent, and RNA quality was assessed on an Agilent 2100 Bioanalyzer. Counted from cysteine to phenylalanine, this CDR3 has 14 amino acids. Only the CDR3 part of the read is kept: 42 bases, read in frame from the first base. The junction shows trimming of 0 bases on V and 9 bases on J, plus 12 bases between the germline ends. The germline V gene (reference sequence) provides CDR1 LGHDT and CDR2 YNNKEL.

This clonotype originated in a woman between 40 and 55 years old with Graves' hyperthyroidism. This receptor chain uses TRBV3-1 and TRBJ2-1; TRBD2 is a weak D gene call, 6 bases matching. Sequencing was performed on blood. CDR3 loop: CASSQDGGGGEQFF. The sequenced DNA is TGTGCCAGCAGCCAAGATGGGGGAGGTGGTGAGCAGTTCTTC.